These 20 T cell receptor beta chains came from one sample sequenced in a study of monozygotic twins with inflammatory bowel disease. From the 5' RACE reads, TCRdb lists one entry per CDR3 protein and no DNA. The repertoire table contains 200,000 to 250,000 distinct CDR3 sequences. Sequenced: blood. The receptors come from a human donor with ulcerative colitis or Crohn's disease, or a healthy co-twin of an affected twin (not recorded which).

The CDR3: CASSHGGLSNQPQHF. This sequence joins TRBV4-1 and TRBJ1-5. From germline, CDR1 is MGHRA and CDR2 YSYEKL. This CDR3 region has 15 residues.

V usage is TRBV10-3 and J usage is TRBJ1-4; TCRdb picks TRBD1, but there is no DNA to check that call. Germline loops: CDR1 ENHRY, CDR2 SYGVKD. The CDR3 is 17 amino acids. CDR3 sequence: CAISGHGKGTTNEKLFF.

This chain connects TRBV7-9 to TRBJ1-4; the D gene TCRdb calls, TRBD1, cannot be checked with no DNA. The CDR3 loop spans 12 amino acids. Germline V gene lookup returns CDR1 SEHNR and CDR2 FQNEAQ (reference sequence). CDR3 region: CASTLLSEKLFF.

V is TRBV6-5 and J is TRBJ1-1; TCRdb outputs TRBD1, but without DNA this stays unchecked. Germline-derived CDR1 and CDR2 are MNHEY and SVGAGI. The CDR3 totals 17 residues. CDR3 region: CASSFPGQGNKNTEAFF.

The V gene is TRBV12-3 or TRBV12-4, the J gene TRBJ2-7; TCRdb names TRBD1, which stays unverified in the absence of DNA. This CDR3 contains 17 residues. The chain's CDR3 is CASSLPIGTGGTYEQYF.

The chain recombines TRBV11-2 with TRBJ2-3; without DNA, the TCRdb call of TRBD1 cannot be checked. CDR1 is SGHAT and CDR2 is FQNNGV in the germline V gene. The CDR3 is 16 amino acids. The CDR3 sequence: CASSPGGGGSTDTQYF.

The rearrangement links TRBV12-3 or TRBV12-4 to TRBJ2-7; TCRdb lists TRBD1, though no DNA is available to test this call. The CDR3 length is 15 residues. CDR3 amino acids: CASSPISTVVYEQYF.

V usage is TRBV6-6 and J usage is TRBJ2-7. The CDR3 consists of 13 residues. CDR1 is MNHNY and CDR2 is SVGAGI in the germline V gene (reference sequence). This CDR3 is CASSLDRHYEQYF.

The genes are TRBV11-2 and TRBJ2-3; TCRdb's D gene call, TRBD2, goes unchecked for lack of DNA. The CDR3 sequence is 18 residues long. Germline V gene sequence: CDR1 SGHAT, CDR2 FQNNGV. This CDR3 is CASSLESIAGGYTDTQYF.

The rearrangement joins TRBV6-5 to TRBJ2-7; TCRdb calls TRBD2, which cannot be checked without DNA. Germline V gene data show CDR1 as MNHEY and CDR2 as SVGAGI. The CDR3 is 17 amino acids. CDR3 residues: CASSYSRASGLSYEQYF.

J is TRBJ2-2 and V is TRBV11-2. This CDR3 has 14 amino acids. Germline values: CDR1 SGHAT, CDR2 FQNNGV. CDR3 sequence: CASSLRLNTGELFF.

V usage is TRBV7-8 and J usage is TRBJ2-7; the D gene TCRdb calls, TRBD2, cannot be checked with no DNA. CDR1 and CDR2 (germline): SGHVS, FQNEAQ. The CDR3 consists of 14 residues. The CDR3: CASTSGAGGYEQYF.

The chain employs TRBV20-1 and TRBJ1-2. CDR1 and CDR2 (germline): DFQATT, SNEGSKA (reference sequence). The CDR3 is 13 amino acids. CDR3 protein: CSALDGLNYGYTF.

The chain couples TRBV30 to TRBJ1-6; TCRdb outputs TRBD1, but without DNA this stays unchecked. The CDR3 extends over 17 amino acids. From germline, CDR1 is GTSNPN and CDR2 SVGIG (reference sequence). The CDR3 sequence is CAWNHLGQRYYNSPLHF.

V usage is TRBV7-2 and J usage is TRBJ2-7; TCRdb's D gene call, TRBD2, goes unchecked for lack of DNA. The CDR3 spans 15 residues. CDR1 and CDR2 (germline): SGHTA, FQGNSA. CDR3 residues: CASSFTSGRYYEQYF.

The rearrangement links TRBV7-2 to TRBJ2-7; the D gene TCRdb calls, TRBD1, cannot be checked with no DNA. Germline V gene lookup returns CDR1 SGHTA and CDR2 FQGNSA. The CDR3 spans 14 residues. CDR3: CASSPDRRGYEQYF.

This chain's CDR3 is CSARDSTGDTQYF. J is TRBJ2-3 and V is TRBV20-1. Germline values: CDR1 DFQATT, CDR2 SNEGSKA (reference sequence). The CDR3 extends over 13 amino acids.

This chain connects TRBV11-2 to TRBJ2-7. CDR1 and CDR2 (germline): SGHAT, FQNNGV. The CDR3 extends over 13 amino acids. The CDR3 sequence: CASSFRLTYEQYF.

The rearrangement links TRBV11-3 to TRBJ2-4; the TRBD2 assignment by TCRdb is unverifiable without DNA. CDR3 length: 14 residues. Germline CDR1 reads SGHNT; CDR2 reads YENEEA. The CDR3 spells CASSLALRENIQYF.

This chain connects TRBV3-1 to TRBJ1-1; TCRdb's assignment of TRBD1 cannot be checked, as there is no DNA. From germline, CDR1 is LGHDT and CDR2 YNNKEL (reference sequence). The CDR3 is made up of 13 amino acids. The CDR3 is CASSHGQGAGAFF.